This T cell receptor (beta chain) was captured by sequencing in a study of T cell changes during pregnancy in multiple sclerosis. Germline-derived CDR1 and CDR2 are MDHEN and SYDVKM. The CDR3 runs 14 residues. Trimming at V came to 8 bases and at J to 2 bases, leaving 8 bases not matched to a gene. The data were produced by immunoSEQ multiplex PCR, yet TCRdb's version contains in-frame clones alone and is incomplete. This table has about 36,000 clones, approximately 90% appearing once. The chain combines TRBV28 with TRBJ2-7; 8 nucleotides line up with TRBD1. Sample: CD4+ T cells from peripheral blood mononuclear cells, taken in the first trimester of pregnancy. The clonotype was recovered from a female donor with multiple sclerosis, enrolled in a pregnancy study. CDR3 amino acids: CASFPGGTTYEQYF. As DNA, the CDR3 is TGTGCCAGCTTCCCAGGGGGCACTACCTACGAGCAGTACTTC.